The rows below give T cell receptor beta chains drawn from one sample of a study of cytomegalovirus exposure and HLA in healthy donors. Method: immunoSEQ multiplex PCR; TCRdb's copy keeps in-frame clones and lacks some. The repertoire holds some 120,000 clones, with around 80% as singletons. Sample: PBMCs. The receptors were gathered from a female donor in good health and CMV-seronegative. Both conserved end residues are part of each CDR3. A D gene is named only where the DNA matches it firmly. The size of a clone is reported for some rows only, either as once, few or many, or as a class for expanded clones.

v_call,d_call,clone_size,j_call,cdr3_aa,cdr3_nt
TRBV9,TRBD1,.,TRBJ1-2,CASSVEGAGGYTF,TGTGCCAGCAGCGTAGAGGGGGCAGGTGGCTACACCTTC
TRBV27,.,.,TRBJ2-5,CASSFRGTETQYF,TGTGCCAGTAGTTTCCGGGGGACCGAGACCCAGTACTTC
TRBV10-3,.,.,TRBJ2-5,CAISESVEETQYF,TGTGCCATCAGTGAGTCGGTGGAGGAGACCCAGTACTTC
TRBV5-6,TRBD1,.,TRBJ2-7,CASSLLGTGGREQYF,TGTGCCAGCAGCCTCCTAGGGACAGGGGGCCGCGAGCAGTACTTC
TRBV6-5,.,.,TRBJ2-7,CASSLRRGSYEQYF,TGTGCCAGCAGTCTACGTCGGGGTTCCTACGAGCAGTACTTC
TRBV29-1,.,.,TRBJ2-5,CSVILGETQYF,TGCAGCGTTATCCTAGGCGAGACCCAGTACTTC
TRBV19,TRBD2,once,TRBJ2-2,CASSRFGGRNTGELFF,TGTGCCAGTAGTAGGTTTGGCGGGAGAAACACCGGGGAGCTGTTTTTT
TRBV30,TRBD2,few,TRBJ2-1,CAWSGLLAGGSYNEQFF,TGTGCCTGGAGTGGCCTTCTGGCGGGAGGTTCCTACAATGAGCAGTTCTTC
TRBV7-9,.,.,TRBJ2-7,CASSLRDTYEQYF,TGTGCCAGCAGTCTAAGGGACACTTACGAGCAGTACTTC
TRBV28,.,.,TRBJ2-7,CASSPGSGIIAYEQYF,TGTGCCAGCAGTCCCGGCTCAGGGATCATAGCCTACGAGCAGTACTTC
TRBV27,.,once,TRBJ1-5,CASQTHGSNQPQHF,TGTGCCAGCCAAACCCACGGGAGCAATCAGCCCCAGCATTTT
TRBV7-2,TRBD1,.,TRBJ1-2,CASSLVGTARGYTF,TGTGCCAGCAGCTTAGTCGGGACAGCCCGTGGCTACACCTTC
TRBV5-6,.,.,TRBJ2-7,CASSLGSGYEQYF,TGTGCCAGCAGCTTGGGTAGCGGCTACGAGCAGTACTTC
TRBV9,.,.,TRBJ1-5,CASSPGQSTQPQHF,TGTGCCAGCAGCCCTGGACAATCCACTCAGCCCCAGCATTTT
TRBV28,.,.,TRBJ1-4,CASSPLDNGNEKLFF,TGTGCCAGCAGTCCCCTGGACAACGGTAATGAAAAACTGTTTTTT
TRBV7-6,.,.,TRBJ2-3,CASSLLPGSTDTQYF,TGTGCCAGCAGCTTATTGCCAGGTAGCACAGATACGCAGTATTTT
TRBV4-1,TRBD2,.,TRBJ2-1,CASSQEVGLAGGRSYNEQFF,TGCGCCAGCAGCCAAGAGGTCGGGCTAGCGGGAGGTAGGTCCTACAATGAGCAGTTCTTC
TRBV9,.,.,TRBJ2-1,CASSVEGGRPNNEQFF,TGTGCCAGCAGCGTAGAAGGCGGGCGGCCAAACAATGAGCAGTTCTTC
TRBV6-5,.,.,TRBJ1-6,CASSYGRKYNSPLHF,TGTGCCAGCAGTTATGGCAGAAAATATAATTCACCCCTCCACTTT
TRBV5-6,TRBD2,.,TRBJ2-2,CASNGGRGITGELFF,TGTGCCAGCAATGGCGGGAGGGGAATCACCGGGGAGCTGTTTTTT
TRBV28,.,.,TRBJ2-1,CASPPSPSSYNEQFF,TGTGCCAGCCCCCCGTCCCCGAGCTCCTACAATGAGCAGTTCTTC
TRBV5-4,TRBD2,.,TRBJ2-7,CASSDGGGPYEQYF,TGTGCCAGCAGTGACGGGGGAGGGCCCTACGAGCAGTACTTC
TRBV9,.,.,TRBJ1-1,CASSSGLTNTEAFF,TGTGCCAGCAGCTCGGGACTTACGAACACTGAAGCTTTCTTT
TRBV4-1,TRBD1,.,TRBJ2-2,CASSQARGLGTGELFF,TGCGCCAGCAGCCAAGCAAGGGGGCTGGGTACCGGGGAGCTGTTTTTT
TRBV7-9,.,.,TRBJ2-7,CASSLVGHSYEQYF,TGTGCCAGCAGCTTAGTGGGACACAGCTACGAGCAGTACTTC
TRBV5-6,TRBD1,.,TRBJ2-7,CASSSFKTGTVRDEQYF,TGTGCCAGCAGCTCCTTCAAAACCGGGACAGTCCGGGACGAGCAGTACTTC
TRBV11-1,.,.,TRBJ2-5,CASSLAGLVGETQYF,TGTGCCAGCAGCTTAGCGGGGCTAGTTGGCGAGACCCAGTACTTC
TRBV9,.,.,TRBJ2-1,CASSVDPSSYNEQFF,TGTGCCAGCAGCGTAGACCCGAGCTCCTACAATGAGCAGTTCTTC
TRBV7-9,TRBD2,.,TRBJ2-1,CASSLPRGGTMFF,TGTGCCAGCAGCTTACCCCGGGGAGGGACGATGTTCTTC
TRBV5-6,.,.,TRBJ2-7,CASSLIGLDEQYF,TGTGCCAGCAGCTTGATAGGACTGGACGAGCAGTACTTC
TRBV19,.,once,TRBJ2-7,CASSIRAGIAYEQYF,TGTGCCAGTAGTATTCGGGCAGGGATAGCCTACGAGCAGTACTTC
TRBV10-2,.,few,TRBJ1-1,CASSEQGGTEAFF,TGCGCCAGCAGTGAGCAGGGCGGCACTGAAGCTTTCTTT
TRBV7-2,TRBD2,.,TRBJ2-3,CASSSFRGLAGDTDTQYF,TGTGCCAGCAGCTCCTTCAGAGGACTAGCGGGGGACACAGATACGCAGTATTTT
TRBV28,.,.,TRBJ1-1,CASHSEGQGWDTEAFF,TGTGCCAGCCACTCAGAAGGGCAGGGTTGGGACACTGAAGCTTTCTTT
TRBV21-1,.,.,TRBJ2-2,CASSKERRTGTNTGELFF,TGTGCCAGCAGCAAAGAGAGGCGGACAGGGACCAACACCGGGGAGCTGTTTTTT
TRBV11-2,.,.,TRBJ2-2,CASSLRGIVNTGELFF,TGTGCCAGCAGCTTGCGGGGTATAGTTAACACCGGGGAGCTGTTTTTT
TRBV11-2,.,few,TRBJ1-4,CASSPPDSNEKLFF,TGTGCCAGCAGCCCCCCAGACAGTAATGAAAAACTGTTTTTT
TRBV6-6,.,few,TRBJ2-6,CASSYLEGANVLTF,TGTGCCAGCAGTTACTTGGAGGGGGCCAACGTCCTGACTTTC
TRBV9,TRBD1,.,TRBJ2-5,CASSVGDRGVKETQYF,TGTGCCAGCAGCGTAGGGGACAGGGGGGTGAAAGAGACCCAGTACTTC
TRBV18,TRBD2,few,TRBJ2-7,CASSPGLVSYEQYF,TGTGCCAGCTCACCAGGACTAGTTTCCTACGAGCAGTACTTC
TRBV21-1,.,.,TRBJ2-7,CASSTRLALYEQYF,TGTGCCAGCAGCACCCGACTAGCGCTCTACGAGCAGTACTTC